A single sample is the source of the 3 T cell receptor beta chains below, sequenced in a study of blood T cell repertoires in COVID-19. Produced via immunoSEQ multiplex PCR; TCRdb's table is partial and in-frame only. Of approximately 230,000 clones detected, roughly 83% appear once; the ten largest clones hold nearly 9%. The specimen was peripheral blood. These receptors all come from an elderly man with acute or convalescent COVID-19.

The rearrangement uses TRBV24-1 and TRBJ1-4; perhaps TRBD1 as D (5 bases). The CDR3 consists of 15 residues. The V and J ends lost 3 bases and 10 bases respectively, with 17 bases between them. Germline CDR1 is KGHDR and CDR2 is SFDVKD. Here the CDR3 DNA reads TGTGCCACCAGTGATCCCAGGTCCGGGGGGGGAAAACTGTTTTTT. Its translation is CATSDPRSGGGKLFF.

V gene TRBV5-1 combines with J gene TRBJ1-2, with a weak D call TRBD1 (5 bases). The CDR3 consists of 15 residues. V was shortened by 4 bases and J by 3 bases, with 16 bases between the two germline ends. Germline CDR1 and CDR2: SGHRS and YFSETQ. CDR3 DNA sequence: TGCGCCAGCAGCCCCGTGACACGGGGGTACTATGGCTACACCTTC. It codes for CASSPVTRGYYGYTF.

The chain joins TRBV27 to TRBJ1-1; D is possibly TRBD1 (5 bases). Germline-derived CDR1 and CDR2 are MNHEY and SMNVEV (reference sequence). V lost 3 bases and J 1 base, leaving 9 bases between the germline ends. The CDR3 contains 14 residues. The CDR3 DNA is TGTGCCAGCAGTTTCTCTGACAGGAACACTGAAGCTTTCTTT. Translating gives CASSFSDRNTEAFF.